What follows are 32 T cell receptor beta chains derived from one specimen sequenced in a study of blood T cell repertoires in COVID-19. Profiling relied on immunoSEQ multiplex PCR, and the TCRdb table lists in-frame clones only, not all of them. Of 200,000 to 300,000 clones listed, roughly 91% are singletons. Input material: PBMCs or T cells enriched from blood (not recorded which). These receptors were taken from a woman aged 25 to 39 with acute COVID-19.

This clone showed up just a few times. V and J are TRBV5-5 and TRBJ1-6; 9 positions match TRBD1. CDR3 length: 14 residues. CDR1 is SGHKS and CDR2 is YYEKEE in the germline V gene (reference sequence). V shed 4 bases, J shed 10 bases, and the junction held 6 bases outside the gene matches. CDR3: CASSTWTGVSPLHF. The CDR3 region has the DNA TGTGCCAGCAGCACCTGGACAGGGGTCTCACCCCTCCACTTT. Full variable domain (rest looked up from reference TRBV5-5 and TRBJ1-6): DAGVTQSPTHLIKTRGQQVTLRCSPISGHKSVSWYQQVLGQGPQFIFQYYEKEERGRGNFPDRFSARQFPNYSSELNVNALLLGDSALYLCASSTWTGVSPLHFGNGTRLTVT.

This clone was seen only once. This chain uses TRBV6-1 with TRBJ1-1; no clear D. Per the germline V gene, CDR1 is MNHNS and CDR2 is SASEGT. The CDR3 is 14 residues long. The ends were cut back, 3 bases at V and 6 bases at J, with 14 bases in the middle. Here the CDR3 DNA reads TGTGCCAGCAGTGACGTTCGCTTAGCTGCTGAAGCTTTCTTT. Amino acid sequence: CASSDVRLAAEAFF.

The chain uses TRBV4-1 and TRBJ2-7; D gene unclear. V was trimmed by 3 bases and J by 7 bases, leaving 16 bases between them. Per germline, CDR1 MGHRA and CDR2 YSYEKL. The CDR3 covers 14 residues. CDR3: CASSQYDTPWEQYF. The CDR3 DNA sequence: TGCGCCAGCAGCCAGTACGACACCCCTTGGGAGCAGTACTTC.

The V gene is TRBV30, the J gene TRBJ1-2; TRBD1 might be the D (5 bases). CDR3 length: 14 amino acids. Per the germline V gene, CDR1 is GTSNPN and CDR2 is SVGIG (reference sequence). Trimming pared 3 bases from V and 2 bases from J, leaving 13 bases between. Written as DNA, the CDR3 is TGTGCCTGGAGGGGACTGGGGGAAAACTATGGCTACACCTTC. Protein product: CAWRGLGENYGYTF.

The V call is TRBV29-1, the J call TRBJ1-5; 10 bases map to TRBD1. V lost 7 bases, J lost 11 bases, and 8 bases stayed unmatched. The germline gives CDR1 SQVTM, CDR2 ANQGSEA. The CDR3 is made up of 12 amino acids. DNA for the CDR3: TGCAGCGCAGGACAGGGGGGGTTGGCCCAGCATTTT. Translated: CSAGQGGLAQHF.

The gene calls are TRBV2 and TRBJ2-7; the match to TRBD1 covers 7 bases. V lost 8 bases to trimming and J lost 2 bases; unmatched junction nucleotides: 12. The CDR3 has 15 amino acids. The germline CDR1 and CDR2 sequences are SNHLY and FYNNEI. The CDR3 reads CASANVRGLAYEQYF. The CDR3 DNA sequence: TGTGCCAGCGCTAATGTGAGGGGGCTTGCCTACGAGCAGTACTTC.

This clone appeared once. V and J are TRBV5-1 and TRBJ2-7; possibly TRBD1 for D (6 bases). Germline CDR1 reads SGHRS; CDR2 reads YFSETQ. The CDR3 extends over 12 amino acids. V lost 4 bases to trimming and J lost 7 bases, with 12 bases between them. This CDR3 is CASSVDRSEQYF. CDR3 coding DNA: TGCGCCAGCAGCGTTGACAGGTCTGAGCAGTACTTC.

This rearrangement joins TRBV9 to TRBJ1-1; D may be TRBD1 (6 bases). There are 15 residues in the CDR3. V was clipped by 0 bases and J by 4 bases, with 13 bases between them. Germline assignment: CDR1 SGDLS and CDR2 YYNGEE. The DNA for the CDR3 is TGTGCCAGCAGCGTAGGGGGGACATTGTCCACTGAAGCTTTCTTT. Its protein product is CASSVGGTLSTEAFF.

The V and J genes are TRBV4-1 and TRBJ1-2, with 8 bases that match TRBD1. CDR1 and CDR2 from the germline V gene are MGHRA and YSYEKL. This CDR3 has 14 residues. V gave up 6 bases and J gave up 5 bases; unmatched junction bases: 8. As DNA, the CDR3 is TGCGCCAGCAGGAGTACCGGGACAGGTTATGGCTACACCTTC. Residues: CASRSTGTGYGYTF.

In its sample, this clone was seen once. The rearrangement uses TRBV6-5 and TRBJ1-1, with 7 nucleotides matching TRBD1. Germline trimming cut 7 bases from V and 3 bases from J; bases unmatched to any gene: 5. The CDR3 is made up of 13 amino acids. The germline V gene has CDR1 MNHEY and CDR2 SVGAGI. CDR3 residues: CASTRQGYTEAFF. DNA of the CDR3: TGTGCCAGCACCCGACAGGGATACACTGAAGCTTTCTTT.

A single count supports this clone. The CDR3 sequence: CASSQAPGLAGGVSYEQYF. DNA for the CDR3: TGTGCCAGCAGCCAAGCTCCGGGACTAGCGGGGGGAGTCTCCTACGAGCAGTACTTC. The chain links TRBV3-1 (or the pseudogene TRBV3-2) to TRBJ2-7; 15 nucleotides agree with TRBD2. CDR1 and CDR2 (germline): LGHDT, YNNKEL (reference sequence). The length of the CDR3 is 19 residues. With 1 base clipped from V and 0 bases from J, the junction kept 7 bases outside the gene matches.

The rearrangement links TRBV6-5 to TRBJ1-5; 7 positions match TRBD1. V lost 4 bases and J lost 3; bases outside the gene matches: 9. From germline, CDR1 is MNHEY and CDR2 SVGAGI. The CDR3 runs 16 residues. The CDR3 DNA is TGTGCCAGCAGTTCATCCGGGACAGCCATCAATCAGCCCCAGCATTTT. Amino acids: CASSSSGTAINQPQHF.

This rearrangement joins TRBV7-2 to TRBJ2-7, with a tentative D call TRBD1 (5 bases). V gave up 7 bases and J gave up 4 bases, with 11 bases separating them. The CDR3 spans 12 residues. Germline-derived CDR1 and CDR2 are SGHTA and FQGNSA. CDR3 in DNA: TGTGCCAGCACAGGGTCTCGGTACGAGCAGTACTTC. Translation: CASTGSRYEQYF.

This clone appeared a single time. The chain is built from TRBV30 and TRBJ2-3; 13 nucleotides align to TRBD2. The trim removed 2 bases at V and 0 bases at J, leaving 5 bases unmatched. This CDR3 region has 17 residues. Looked up from germline, CDR1 is GTSNPN and CDR2 is SVGIG (reference sequence). The CDR3 sequence is CAWSSGLAGVSTDTQYF. The CDR3 DNA reads as TGTGCCTGGAGTTCTGGACTAGCGGGGGTTAGCACAGATACGCAGTATTTT.

This chain joins TRBV7-2 and TRBJ1-2, with D perhaps TRBD1 (5 bases). The germline CDR1 and CDR2 sequences are SGHTA and FQGNSA. The V gene lost 5 bases and the J gene lost 0 bases, with 16 bases spanning the gap. The CDR3 length is 16 residues. The CDR3 sequence: CASSPRAGLPNYGYTF. The CDR3 coding sequence is TGTGCCAGCAGCCCTCGCGCGGGACTCCCTAACTATGGCTACACCTTC.

This clone appeared once. The chain carries TRBV6-1 and TRBJ2-6, with D possibly being TRBD1 (6 bases). The length of the CDR3 is 18 residues. Germline V CDR1 and CDR2: MNHNS, SASEGT. Trimming took off 0 bases at V and 2 bases at J, with 14 bases between the two ends. Here the CDR3 reads CASSEAGFYRAGANVLTF. The DNA of the CDR3 is TGTGCCAGCAGTGAAGCGGGTTTTTACAGGGCTGGGGCCAACGTCCTGACTTTC.

The V and J genes are TRBV4-1 and TRBJ1-6, with D perhaps TRBD1 (5 bases). This CDR3 has 14 residues. Germline V gene data show CDR1 as MGHRA and CDR2 as YSYEKL. V was trimmed by 3 bases and J by 8 bases, leaving 11 bases between them. For the CDR3, the DNA is TGCGCCAGCAGCCAGAACCTAGGGGATTCACCCCTCCACTTT. It translates to CASSQNLGDSPLHF.

The chain joins TRBV21-1 to TRBJ1-1; the table's D call of TRBD1 was not tested on the DNA. TRBV21-1 is a pseudogene segment. The length of the CDR3 is 16 residues. The CDR3 region has the DNA TGTGCCAGCAGCACCTCTGTGACAGGGATGAACACTGAAGCTTTCTTT. Translated: CASSTSVTGMNTEAFF.

The gene calls are TRBV4-1 and TRBJ1-5; D is ambiguous. Germline assignment: CDR1 MGHRA and CDR2 YSYEKL. The V and J ends lost 1 base and 5 bases respectively, with 12 bases between them. The CDR3 is made up of 15 amino acids. Written as DNA, the CDR3 is TGCGCCAGCAGCCAAGCCCTGACTGGATATCAGCCCCAGCATTTT. Translation gives CASSQALTGYQPQHF.

The chain recombines TRBV10-3 with TRBJ1-4; D not resolved. CDR1 is ENHRY and CDR2 is SYGVKD in the germline V gene. The CDR3 totals 17 residues. V lost 10 bases, J lost 3 bases, and 24 bases lay in between. CDR3 DNA sequence: TGTGCCACCCAAATTGGCCGGTTGGACGGGGCTAATGAAAAACTGTTTTTT. Protein: CATQIGRLDGANEKLFF.

The chain combines TRBV6-2 or TRBV6-3 with TRBJ1-2, with D perhaps matching TRBD1 (5 bases). CDR1 and CDR2 (germline): MNHEY, SVGEGT. The V gene lost 5 bases and the J gene lost 7 bases, with 20 bases spanning the gap. This CDR3 is built from 15 residues. The CDR3 sequence is CASSAPGLPRLGYTF. The CDR3 bases are TGTGCCAGCAGTGCCCCGGGACTCCCGAGGCTTGGCTACACCTTC.

The chain carries TRBV19 and TRBJ1-6; TRBD1 is a possible D gene (6 bases). CDR1 and CDR2 (germline): LNHDA, SQIVND (reference sequence). The germline V and J ends were trimmed by 3 bases and 5 bases, with 14 bases remaining between them. This CDR3 has 16 amino acids. Here the CDR3 reads CASSIWAGQHNSPLHF. CDR3 coding DNA: TGTGCCAGTAGTATTTGGGCCGGACAGCATAATTCACCCCTCCACTTT.

The rearrangement joins TRBV3-1 (or the pseudogene TRBV3-2) to TRBJ2-7; 11 bases align to TRBD2. Germline CDR1 and CDR2: LGHDT and YNNKEL (reference sequence). This CDR3 has 15 residues. V lost 4 bases, J lost 1 base, and 3 bases stayed unmatched. The CDR3 is CASSPLAGASYEQYF. The CDR3 DNA is TGTGCCAGCAGCCCACTAGCGGGGGCATCCTACGAGCAGTACTTC.

The chain joins TRBV3-1 (or the pseudogene TRBV3-2) to TRBJ1-4; 8 bases line up with TRBD1. V shed 3 bases, J shed 7 bases, and the junction held 13 bases outside the gene matches. CDR3 length equals 17 residues. Germline V gene sequence: CDR1 LGHDT, CDR2 YNNKEL (reference sequence). The CDR3 bases are TGTGCCAGCAGCCAGATTCCCGAAACAGGGGGGGGTGAAAAACTGTTTTTT. Translated: CASSQIPETGGGEKLFF.

The chain is built from TRBV29-1 and TRBJ2-7; a weak D match, TRBD1 (6 bases). Per germline, CDR1 SQVTM and CDR2 ANQGSEA. The V end lost 7 bases, the J end lost 3 bases, and 16 bases lay between the germline ends. This CDR3 spans 13 amino acids. The CDR3 DNA is TGCAGCGCGGAAAGCGAACAGGGCTACGAGCAGTACTTC. Amino acid sequence: CSAESEQGYEQYF.

This clone was observed a single time. This rearrangement joins TRBV5-1 to TRBJ1-6; D is undetermined. Trimming removed 0 bases at V and 14 bases at J, with 18 bases between. Looked up from germline, CDR1 is SGHRS and CDR2 is YFSETQ. The CDR3 has 15 residues. The CDR3 reads CASSLAGTQPSTLHF. The CDR3 DNA reads TGCGCCAGCAGCTTGGCCGGCACCCAGCCTAGCACCCTCCACTTT.

This clone was seen more than once but under ten times. The V call is TRBV5-1, the J call TRBJ2-1; D is uncertain. Germline V CDR1 and CDR2: SGHRS, YFSETQ. The CDR3 is 15 amino acids. The germline V and J ends were trimmed by 0 bases and 1 base, with 8 bases remaining between them. The CDR3 region is CASSLESLSYNEQFF. The CDR3 bases are TGCGCCAGCAGCTTGGAATCTTTGTCCTACAATGAGCAGTTCTTC.

The chain links TRBV23-1 to TRBJ1-6, with 9 bases fitting TRBD1. TRBV23-1 is recorded as an ORF, its role being uncertain. With 1 base clipped from V and 0 bases from J, the junction kept 4 bases outside the gene matches. This CDR3 comprises 18 residues. The CDR3 here is CASSQWDRALSYNSPLHF. CDR3 coding DNA: TGCGCCAGCAGTCAATGGGACAGGGCCCTCTCCTATAATTCACCCCTCCACTTT.

CDR3 residues: CASSIIAGGQTGNTIYF. CDR3 nucleotides: TGTGCCAGTAGTATTATCGCCGGGGGGCAAACTGGAAACACCATATATTTT. The chain employs TRBV19 and TRBJ1-3, with D possibly matching TRBD1 (6 bases). This CDR3 region has 17 residues. Per the germline V gene, CDR1 is LNHDA and CDR2 is SQIVND (reference sequence). Deletions cut 3 bases from V and 2 bases from J, with 17 bases between.

The chain couples TRBV4-1 to TRBJ1-4; D possibly corresponds to TRBD1 (5 bases). The CDR3 runs to 16 residues. V was shortened by 0 bases and J by 5 bases, with 13 bases between the two germline ends. Germline V lookup: CDR1 MGHRA, CDR2 YSYEKL. The CDR3 nucleotides read TGCGCCAGCAGCCAAGATTTCCAGGGTTCCAATGAAAAACTGTTTTTT. Encoded protein: CASSQDFQGSNEKLFF.

The rearrangement links TRBV19 to TRBJ2-1; no clear D. Germline CDR1 reads LNHDA; CDR2 reads SQIVND (reference sequence). Trimming shortened V by 0 bases and J by 6 bases, and 12 bases separated the two germline ends. CDR3 length equals 15 residues. The CDR3 loop reads CASSIDHPLRNEQFF. The CDR3 nucleotides are TGTGCCAGTAGTATAGATCATCCCCTACGCAATGAGCAGTTCTTC.

The rearrangement joins TRBV12-5 to TRBJ1-5; D gene ambiguous. Germline CDR1 and CDR2: LGHNT and FRNRAP. This CDR3 spans 13 amino acids. Trimming took off 5 bases at V and 4 bases at J, with 9 bases between the two ends. Here the CDR3 DNA reads TGTGCTAGTGGTACCTTGAGGAATCAGCCCCAGCATTTT. This translates into CASGTLRNQPQHF.